This T cell receptor (beta chain) derives from a study of OX40 agonist ivuxolimab in advanced cancers. Overall study context: Ivuxolimab, an agonist antibody against OX40 (CD134), was given to patients.

Exclusion of a patient followed from autoimmune disease history or systemic immunosuppression. Study findings and constraints: No antigen was identified for the clonally expanded peripheral T cells. Partial responders at 0.1-3.0 mg/kg had among the lowest clonal expansion.

Here immunoSEQ multiplex PCR was the method, and the copy in TCRdb shows in-frame clones only, minus some. The sample lists roughly 7,700 clones, approximately 85% seen once, with under 40% in the top ten. The germline gives CDR1 SGHVS, CDR2 FNYEAQ. Trimming shortened V by 5 bases and J by 6 bases, and 10 bases separated the two germline ends. The CDR3 is 12 amino acids. In its sample, this clone was seen a few times. Its antigen is unidentified. This receptor was identified in an adult with an advanced solid tumor such as melanoma, head and neck, liver or kidney cancer. The specimen comprised CD4+ or CD8+ T cells sorted from blood, sampled in a trial of the OX40 agonist ivuxolimab. The genes are TRBV7-6 and TRBJ1-1; D remains ambiguous. CDR3 nucleotides: TGTGCCAGCAGCCCAGGTGGGGCTGAAGCTTTCTTT. Encoded protein: CASSPGGAEAFF.